This TCR beta chain emerged from a study of T-cell reconstitution after alpha-beta-depleted transplantation in children. Germline V gene data show CDR1 as SNHLY and CDR2 as FYNNEI. The CDR3 totals 13 residues. The ends were cut back, 8 bases at V and 5 bases at J, with 16 bases in the middle. Unique molecular identifiers were built into the TCRbeta library. TCRdb passed the PCR reads through MiXCR, listing each CDR3 protein once. The repertoire has a few hundred thousand distinct CDR3 sequences, about an eighth of them found once; the top ten carry about 2%. The V gene is TRBV2, the J gene TRBJ2-7; tentative D call: TRBD2 (6 bases). The receptor comes from a male patient aged 10-17 years who had a stem cell transplant for acute myeloid leukemia, so the T cells may come from the graft donor. Here the sequenced sample was PBMCs, mostly from graft donor cells, taken 360 days after TCRalphabeta/CD19-depleted stem cell transplant. As DNA, the CDR3 is TGTGCCAGCGAGCCACCTCCGGGGGACGAGCAGTACTTC. This sequence encodes CASEPPPGDEQYF.